This TCR beta chain was observed in a study of blood T cell repertoires in COVID-19. The assay was immunoSEQ multiplex PCR, and TCRdb's table has in-frame clones only and misses some. Among roughly 50,000 clones listed, more than 70% were seen once. Trimming stripped 0 bases from V and 3 bases from J, with 15 bases between. From germline, CDR1 is SGHNT and CDR2 YYREEE (reference sequence). The CDR3 contains 16 residues. This receptor was obtained from a human donor in a cohort sampled during active COVID-19. V is TRBV5-4 and J is TRBJ2-5, with D possibly being TRBD2 (6 bases). Sequences were obtained from peripheral blood. CDR3 protein: CASSLGSGLTEETQYF. In nucleotides, the CDR3 is TGTGCCAGCAGCTTGGGTTCGGGACTTACTGAAGAGACCCAGTACTTC.